The next 32 T cell receptor beta chains were all read from a single sample in a study of blood T cell repertoires in COVID-19. The table came from immunoSEQ multiplex PCR; TCRdb's copy has only in-frame clones and leaves some out. Found here are roughly 250,000 clones, approximately 78% of them singletons; the top ten hold around 11%. Sequencing was carried out using peripheral blood. Receptors were obtained from a woman aged 55-70 years with active or convalescent COVID-19.

This clone turned up a few times. The rearrangement uses TRBV5-1 and TRBJ1-1; D uncertain. Trimming removed 5 bases at V and 3 bases at J, with 11 bases between. CDR3 length: 13 residues. Germline V gene sequence: CDR1 SGHRS, CDR2 YFSETQ. The CDR3 loop reads CASRWVEDTEAFF. The CDR3 DNA reads as TGCGCCAGCAGATGGGTAGAGGACACTGAAGCTTTCTTT.

The J gene is TRBJ2-1, the V gene TRBV3-1 (or the pseudogene TRBV3-2); TRBD2 matches at 8 bases. V gave up 4 bases and J gave up 9 bases; unmatched junction bases: 17. Germline assignment: CDR1 LGHDT and CDR2 YNNKEL (reference sequence). This CDR3 comprises 17 residues. The chain's CDR3 is CASSPLRRAGVLGEQFF. The CDR3 region has the DNA TGTGCCAGCAGCCCACTCCGAAGAGCGGGGGTCTTGGGTGAGCAGTTCTTC.

This clone has only a few counts. Other DNA sequences within the sample encode an identical CDR3. This chain joins TRBV5-1 and TRBJ1-4, with TRBD1 as a possible D gene (5 bases). Germline CDR1 SGHRS, CDR2 YFSETQ. The CDR3 loop spans 13 amino acids. V lost 0 bases and J 7 bases, leaving 7 bases between the germline ends. This CDR3 reads CASSLGQGEKLFF. In DNA, the CDR3 is TGCGCCAGCAGCTTGGGGCAGGGTGAAAAACTGTTTTTT. The complete variable domain, with remaining parts taken from reference TRBV5-1 and TRBJ1-4, reads KAGVTQTPRYLIKTRGQQVTLSCSPISGHRSVSWYQQTPGQGLQFLFEYFSETQRNKGNFPGRFSGRQFSNSRSEMNVSTLELGDSALYLCASSLGQGEKLFFGSGTQLSVL.

This clone showed up just a few times. This rearrangement joins TRBV5-8 to TRBJ2-7, with D maybe TRBD2 (5 bases). The CDR3 covers 15 residues. CDR1 is SGHTS, CDR2 YDEGEE, per germline. The V end was cut by 2 bases, the J end by 0 bases, with 12 bases between. The chain's CDR3 is CASSFLAVTSYEQYF. Here the CDR3 DNA reads TGTGCCAGCAGCTTCCTAGCCGTTACCTCCTACGAGCAGTACTTC.

This chain joins TRBV27 and TRBJ1-5; 7 positions agree with TRBD1. The CDR3 runs to 15 residues. Germline V gene data show CDR1 as MNHEY and CDR2 as SMNVEV (reference sequence). V lost 3 bases, J lost 4 bases, and 6 bases stayed unmatched. Here the CDR3 DNA reads TGTGCCAGCAGTTTCTCGGGACAGTTAAATCAGCCCCAGCATTTT. It is translated as CASSFSGQLNQPQHF.

The rearrangement joins TRBV30 to TRBJ2-7, with 8 positions matching TRBD1. V trimming: 3 bases; J trimming: 6 bases; junction bases outside the gene matches: 10. Germline CDR1 is GTSNPN and CDR2 is SVGIG (reference sequence). The CDR3 sequence is 14 residues long. CDR3: CAWSDDRGWSEQYF. The CDR3 nucleotides read TGTGCCTGGAGCGATGACAGGGGCTGGTCCGAGCAGTACTTC.

J is TRBJ2-1 and V is TRBV18, with TRBD2 matching over 8 bases. With 0 bases clipped from V and 6 bases from J, the junction kept 19 bases outside the gene matches. Per germline, CDR1 KGHSH and CDR2 LQKENI. The CDR3 extends over 20 amino acids. The DNA of the CDR3 is TGTGCCAGCTCACCACCGGGGAGCGGGGGCCCTGGGGCGAACACCAATGAGCAGTTCTTC. This sequence encodes CASSPPGSGGPGANTNEQFF.

The chain is built from TRBV3-1 (or the pseudogene TRBV3-2) and TRBJ1-6, with 11 bases aligning to TRBD1. CDR1 and CDR2 from the germline V gene are LGHDT and YNNKEL (reference sequence). V trimming: 3 bases; J trimming: 7 bases; junction bases outside the gene matches: 11. The CDR3 sequence is 18 residues long. CDR3 protein: CASSHHKPGTGGNSPLHF. CDR3 DNA: TGTGCCAGCAGCCACCACAAACCAGGGACAGGGGGGAATTCACCCCTCCACTTT.

The chain couples TRBV7-7 to TRBJ2-2; D is perhaps TRBD2 (7 bases). The V end lost 6 bases, the J end lost 6 bases, and 17 bases lay between the germline ends. This CDR3 is built from 15 residues. The germline V gene has CDR1 SSHAT and CDR2 FNYEAQ (reference sequence). The CDR3 reads CASRPRGGAAGELFF. In DNA, the CDR3 is TGTGCCAGCAGACCAAGGGGGGGCGCGGCCGGGGAGCTGTTTTTT.

The chain uses TRBV28 and TRBJ1-2; 10 bases are a match to TRBD1. The CDR3 is 14 residues long. J lost 6 bases, V lost 3 bases, and 4 bases had no gene match. CDR1 and CDR2 (germline): MDHEN, SYDVKM. DNA for the CDR3: TGTGCCAGCAGTTTGGGGGGACAGGGGAATGGCTACACCTTC. Translated, it gives CASSLGGQGNGYTF.

The rearrangement joins TRBV19 to TRBJ1-3; D ambiguous. The V end was cut by 6 bases, the J end by 0 bases, with 6 bases between. CDR1 is LNHDA and CDR2 is SQIVND in the germline V gene (reference sequence). The CDR3 loop spans 13 amino acids. The CDR3 here is CASRSVSGNTIYF. In nucleotides, the CDR3 is TGTGCCAGTAGGTCGGTCTCTGGAAACACCATATATTTT.

This clone came up a few times. This chain's CDR3 is CASSPDRVSQPQHF. The CDR3 bases are TGTGCCAGCAGCCCGGACAGGGTGAGTCAGCCCCAGCATTTT. The V gene is TRBV3-1 (or the pseudogene TRBV3-2), the J gene TRBJ1-5, with 8 bases fitting TRBD1. Germline CDR1 reads LGHDT; CDR2 reads YNNKEL (reference sequence). V shed 4 bases and J 6 bases; nucleotides not matched to a gene: 5. This CDR3 contains 14 residues.

This clone was seen once. This chain connects TRBV7-3 to TRBJ2-1; D not certain. CDR3 size: 16 residues. V was cut by 4 bases and J by 0 bases, with 13 bases left in between. Germline V gene sequence: CDR1 SGHTA, CDR2 FQGTGA. The CDR3 DNA sequence: TGTGCCAGCAGCTCGATTGGTAGCCGCTCCTACAATGAGCAGTTCTTC. Its protein is CASSSIGSRSYNEQFF.

The chain combines TRBV5-8 with TRBJ2-3, with D maybe TRBD2 (6 bases). Germline V gene data show CDR1 as SGHTS and CDR2 as YDEGEE. The CDR3 runs to 14 residues. Between the trimmed V and J ends, which lost 2 bases and 4 bases, there was a span of 11 bases. The CDR3 DNA follows: TGTGCCAGCAGCTTTAACAGGAGGGCAGATACGCAGTATTTT. Residues: CASSFNRRADTQYF.

V usage is TRBV6-5 and J usage is TRBJ1-1, with unresolved D. V shed 9 bases and J shed 0 bases, with 17 bases lying between them. The germline V gene encodes CDR1 MNHEY and CDR2 SVGAGI. This CDR3 spans 15 amino acids. The CDR3 loop is CASRRRHTMNTEAFF. The CDR3 DNA is TGTGCCAGTCGAAGACGGCACACTATGAACACTGAAGCTTTCTTT.

The chain is built from TRBV19 and TRBJ1-4, with 9 bases that match TRBD1. J gave up 0 bases and V 1 base, and 3 bases lay outside the gene matches. From germline, CDR1 is LNHDA and CDR2 SQIVND (reference sequence). CDR3 length equals 17 residues. The CDR3 sequence: CASSIARTGATNEKLFF. The CDR3 region has the DNA TGTGCCAGTAGTATAGCCCGGACAGGGGCAACTAATGAAAAACTGTTTTTT.

This clone was seen just once. The chain recombines TRBV7-2 with TRBJ1-6; TRBD1 might be the D (5 bases). V was clipped by 5 bases and J by 7 bases, with 12 bases between them. The CDR3 runs 14 residues. CDR1 is SGHTA, CDR2 FQGNSA, per germline. The CDR3 sequence is CASSGFQGNSPLHF. The CDR3 region has the DNA TGTGCCAGCAGCGGGTTTCAGGGAAATTCACCCCTCCACTTT.

The V gene is TRBV7-2, the J gene TRBJ2-2, with D uncertain. The CDR3 covers 14 residues. The germline gives CDR1 SGHTA, CDR2 FQGNSA. The ends were cut back, 7 bases at V and 6 bases at J, with 15 bases in the middle. CDR3 in DNA: TGTGCCAGCACCTATGACCGCGGCGCCGGGGAGCTGTTTTTT. Translating gives CASTYDRGAGELFF.

Written as DNA, the CDR3 is TGTGCCAGCAGCAATACAGGGGGCCCCTACAATGAGCAGTTCTTC. It is translated as CASSNTGGPYNEQFF. This rearrangement joins TRBV7-9 to TRBJ2-1; 9 positions agree with TRBD1. The CDR3 is 15 amino acids. Trimming at V came to 5 bases and at J to 2 bases, leaving 4 bases not matched to a gene. Germline V gene lookup returns CDR1 SEHNR and CDR2 FQNEAQ (reference sequence).

This CDR3 is CASSVEGMENQPQHF. Written as DNA, the CDR3 is TGTGCCAGCAGCGTTGAGGGAATGGAAAATCAGCCCCAGCATTTT. The chain employs TRBV9 and TRBJ1-5; no definite D call. Germline assignment: CDR1 SGDLS and CDR2 YYNGEE. This CDR3 comprises 15 residues. Trimming left V 2 bases short and J 4 bases short, with 13 bases between.

The chain uses TRBV6-5 and TRBJ2-7; 7 bases are shared with TRBD2. The CDR3 runs to 14 residues. The V and J ends lost 7 bases and 7 bases, in that order; junction bases with no gene match: 13. The germline CDR1 and CDR2 sequences are MNHEY and SVGAGI. CDR3 in amino acids: CASTTGGGGREQYF. In DNA form, the CDR3 reads TGTGCCAGCACCACGGGCGGGGGTGGTCGGGAGCAGTACTTC.

The table lists this clone with a few counts. The chain couples TRBV7-2 to TRBJ1-3, with unresolved D. V was shortened by 4 bases and J by 5 bases, with 24 bases between the two germline ends. Germline CDR1 reads SGHTA; CDR2 reads FQGNSA. This CDR3 is built from 18 residues. The CDR3 is CASSSRSSRVRDRNTIYF. The CDR3 coding sequence is TGTGCCAGCAGCTCCCGGTCCTCGAGGGTCCGAGATAGAAACACCATATATTTT.

V usage is TRBV5-6 and J usage is TRBJ1-2; 12 bases line up with TRBD1. The germline V gene encodes CDR1 SGHDT and CDR2 YYEEEE. V was pared by 4 bases and J by 3 bases, with 7 bases of the junction left unmatched. The CDR3 runs to 16 residues. CDR3 region: CASSPGTGGRDYGYTF. DNA for the CDR3: TGTGCCAGCAGCCCTGGGACAGGGGGCAGAGACTATGGCTACACCTTC. Complete variable domain (other parts from reference TRBV5-6 and TRBJ1-2): DAGVTQSPTHLIKTRGQQVTLRCSPKSGHDTVSWYQQALGQGPQFIFQYYEEEERQRGNFPDRFSGHQFPNYSSELNVNALLLGDSALYLCASSPGTGGRDYGYTFGSGTRLTVV.

In regard to this clone: The same CDR3 is also encoded by other DNA sequences in this sample. CDR3 amino acids: CSAGQGNEQFF. CDR3 nucleotides: TGCAGCGCAGGACAGGGTAATGAGCAGTTCTTC. The chain carries TRBV29-1 and TRBJ2-1; 8 positions match TRBD1. V trimming: 7 bases; J trimming: 7 bases; junction bases outside the gene matches: 3. CDR3 size: 11 residues. Germline V gene sequence: CDR1 SQVTM, CDR2 ANQGSEA.

The chain joins TRBV5-4 to TRBJ2-7, with TRBD1 matching 8 bases. Germline CDR1 SGHNT, CDR2 YYREEE (reference sequence). The J segment lost 4 bases and the V segment lost 4 bases, leaving 10 bases of the junction unmatched. The length of the CDR3 is 15 residues. CDR3 sequence (DNA): TGTGCCAGCAGCCCCCCGGGCAGGGGGCAATACGAGCAGTACTTC. This sequence encodes CASSPPGRGQYEQYF.

The chain employs TRBV7-8 and TRBJ2-2; unclear D gene. The germline V and J ends were trimmed by 5 bases and 4 bases, with 8 bases remaining between them. From germline, CDR1 is SGHVS and CDR2 FQNEAQ. This CDR3 is 13 amino acids long. CDR3 coding DNA: TGTGCCAGCAGCCTACAGCCCACCGGGGAGCTGTTTTTT. Protein: CASSLQPTGELFF.

This clone appeared a single time. The chain uses TRBV18 and TRBJ1-5, with TRBD1 matching 8 bases. V lost 6 bases and J lost 7; bases outside the gene matches: 11. CDR1 is KGHSH and CDR2 is LQKENI in the germline V gene. This CDR3 is 15 amino acids long. The CDR3 coding sequence is TGTGCCAGCTCCCCCAGACAGGGGATGGGACAGCCCCAGCATTTT. Translation: CASSPRQGMGQPQHF.

This chain uses TRBV6-6 with TRBJ1-2; no firm D call. V was clipped by 6 bases and J by 5 bases, with 10 bases between them. Germline V gene data show CDR1 as MNHNY and CDR2 as SVGAGI (reference sequence). The CDR3 runs to 12 residues. The CDR3 loop is CASSQQQYGYTF. In DNA form, the CDR3 reads TGTGCCAGCAGCCAACAACAGTATGGCTACACCTTC.

V is TRBV19 and J is TRBJ2-2; D is ambiguous. CDR1 LNHDA and CDR2 SQIVND come from the germline V gene (reference sequence). The CDR3 extends over 15 amino acids. Trimming left V 1 base short and J 4 bases short, with 10 bases between. The CDR3, as DNA: TGTGCCAGTAGTATAGGTAACACCTTCACCGGGGAGCTGTTTTTT. Its translation: CASSIGNTFTGELFF.

The genes are TRBV5-8 and TRBJ1-2; 7 bases line up with TRBD1. CDR1 is SGHTS, CDR2 YDEGEE, per germline. The CDR3 contains 12 residues. The CDR3 is CAQGYVLYGYTF. CDR3 in DNA: TGTGCACAGGGGTACGTCCTTTATGGCTACACCTTC.

This chain connects TRBV4-1 to TRBJ2-5, with 11 nucleotides matching TRBD2. Germline V gene sequence: CDR1 MGHRA, CDR2 YSYEKL. Unmatched junction bases numbered 0, after V lost 1 base and J lost 5 bases. This CDR3 is 14 amino acids long. The CDR3 coding sequence is TGCGCCAGCAGCCAAGGACTAGCGGGGGAGACCCAGTACTTC. It codes for CASSQGLAGETQYF.

This chain uses TRBV11-2 with TRBJ1-2; no firm D call. In germline, CDR1 is SGHAT, CDR2 FQNNGV. The CDR3 loop spans 13 amino acids. With 0 bases removed from V and 9 bases from J, the gap between germline ends came to 11 bases. The CDR3 DNA is TGTGCCAGCAGCTTAGAATCCGGGTACAGCTACACCTTC. It codes for CASSLESGYSYTF.